The 18 T cell receptor beta chains below were found in one sample sequenced in a study of patients and donors after allogeneic stem cell transplantation. TCRdb redid the calling of the RT-PCR reads with MiXCR, one entry per CDR3 protein. Among roughly 960,000 distinct CDR3 sequences listed, 18% were seen once. The sequenced sample consisted of blood, either unsorted or a sorted T cell fraction (not recorded which). The receptors here all came from a human donor who was either an allogeneic HSCT recipient or a stem cell or donor lymphocyte infusion donor (not recorded which). It is not recorded whose cells these are; they may come from a transplant donor.

In its sample, this clonotype was seen a few times. The chain combines TRBV20-1 with TRBJ1-2; D gene uncertain. This CDR3 is 12 amino acids long. Germline CDR1 and CDR2: DFQATT and SNEGSKA (reference sequence). The V gene lost 6 bases and the J gene lost 8 bases, with 16 bases spanning the gap. In nucleotides, the CDR3 is TGCAGTGCATACCTCGGGGTGGGCGGCTACACCTTC. Translation: CSAYLGVGGYTF.

DNA of the CDR3: TGTGCCAGCAGTGAGTTGGGACAGGGCCGACGGAACTCTGGAAACACCATATATTTT. Encoded protein: CASSELGQGRRNSGNTIYF. The chain carries TRBV25-1 and TRBJ1-3, with 9 bases fitting TRBD1. The CDR3 spans 19 residues. The germline CDR1 and CDR2 sequences are MGHDK and SYGVNS. Trimming at V came to 3 bases and at J to 0 bases, leaving 12 bases not matched to a gene.

This clonotype was seen a handful of times. This rearrangement joins TRBV4-1 to TRBJ2-7; D gene unclear. Germline CDR1 is MGHRA and CDR2 is YSYEKL. The CDR3 covers 14 residues. V dropped 0 bases and J dropped 2 bases, with 8 bases sitting between them. CDR3 residues: CASSQEGKTYEQYF. The CDR3 region has the DNA TGCGCCAGCAGCCAAGAGGGGAAGACCTACGAGCAGTACTTC.

This chain connects TRBV27 to TRBJ2-5, with 11 bases matching TRBD2. V lost 7 bases, J lost 4 bases, and 8 bases stayed unmatched. The CDR3 is 15 amino acids. CDR1 and CDR2 from the germline V gene are MNHEY and SMNVEV (reference sequence). The CDR3 nucleotides read TGTGCCAGCAACCTTAGCGGGGGGGCGGGAGAGACCCAGTACTTC. This sequence encodes CASNLSGGAGETQYF.

This clonotype was observed a handful of times. V is TRBV7-2 and J is TRBJ2-3; D gene unclear. V dropped 2 bases and J dropped 5 bases, with 8 bases sitting between them. Germline CDR1 and CDR2: SGHTA and FQGNSA. The CDR3 loop spans 13 amino acids. Here the CDR3 reads CASSLTPGDTQYF. The CDR3 DNA reads TGTGCCAGCAGCTTAACCCCTGGAGATACGCAGTATTTT.

The J gene is TRBJ2-2, the V gene TRBV20-1; 9 positions match TRBD2. Germline V gene lookup returns CDR1 DFQATT and CDR2 SNEGSKA (reference sequence). V lost 6 bases to trimming and J lost 3 bases; unmatched junction nucleotides: 11. The CDR3 runs to 16 residues. The CDR3 DNA is TGCAGTGCCCAGCTGGTTAGCGGGGGTTACACCGGGGAGCTGTTTTTT. Translating gives CSAQLVSGGYTGELFF.

As to this clonotype: Mismatch with germline at one junction end may stem from a read error. The CDR3 loop is CSASPSSGNERFF. Here the CDR3 DNA reads TGCAGTGCTAGCCCATCTAGCGGCAATGAGCGGTTCTTC. The rearrangement links TRBV20-1 to TRBJ2-1; 7 positions agree with TRBD2. CDR1 is DFQATT and CDR2 is SNEGSKA in the germline V gene (reference sequence). The CDR3 length is 13 residues.

The rearrangement uses TRBV6-6 and TRBJ2-7; no clear D gene. The germline V and J ends were trimmed by 2 bases and 2 bases, with 7 bases remaining between them. CDR3 length: 13 residues. The germline V gene has CDR1 MNHNY and CDR2 SVGAGI (reference sequence). This CDR3 reads CASSYEDTYEQYF. Here the CDR3 DNA reads TGTGCCAGCAGTTACGAGGATACCTACGAGCAGTACTTC.

There are a few counts of this clonotype. The rearrangement uses TRBV12-3 or TRBV12-4 and TRBJ2-5, with 7 bases fitting TRBD2. This CDR3 is 17 amino acids long. With V trimmed by 2 bases and J by 2 bases, 11 bases remained unmatched. The CDR3 DNA reads TGTGCCAGCAGTTTACCTTCCTTTAGCGGGCCACAAGAGACCCAGTACTTC. Its protein is CASSLPSFSGPQETQYF.

This clonotype was observed a handful of times. The rearrangement joins TRBV20-1 to TRBJ1-1; D might be TRBD1 (6 bases). The CDR3 covers 15 residues. Trimming removed 6 bases at V and 5 bases at J, with 22 bases between. Germline CDR1 is DFQATT and CDR2 is SNEGSKA (reference sequence). This CDR3 reads CSATPPQGLGTEAFF. In DNA form, the CDR3 reads TGCAGTGCGACACCTCCACAGGGATTGGGGACTGAAGCTTTCTTT.

Many counts were recorded for this clonotype. The gene calls are TRBV20-1 and TRBJ2-7; D not certain. Trimming removed 3 bases at V and 3 bases at J, with 9 bases between. Per the germline V gene, CDR1 is DFQATT and CDR2 is SNEGSKA (reference sequence). CDR3 length: 12 amino acids. Here the CDR3 reads CSARDRGYEQYF. DNA of the CDR3: TGCAGTGCTAGGGACCGCGGCTACGAGCAGTACTTC.

This clonotype was observed a handful of times. CDR3 sequence (DNA): TGTGCCAGCAGTAATCTGGGTGAAGCTTTCTTT. It yields the protein CASSNLGEAFF. The V call is TRBV12-3 or TRBV12-4, the J call TRBJ1-1, with no clear D. This CDR3 is built from 11 residues. The V and J ends lost 5 bases and 7 bases respectively, with 8 bases between them.

The genes are TRBV6-5 and TRBJ1-1, with a weak D call TRBD1 (5 bases). The V and J ends lost 8 bases and 4 bases respectively, with 11 bases between them. Germline loops: CDR1 MNHEY, CDR2 SVGAGI. CDR3 length equals 12 residues. In nucleotides, the CDR3 is TGTGCCAGCCGGGGGGGACCCACTGAAGCTTTCTTT. It specifies CASRGGPTEAFF.

In its sample, this clonotype was seen many times. This rearrangement joins TRBV12-3 or TRBV12-4 to TRBJ2-3, with 9 positions matching TRBD1. The ends lost 6 bases at V and 1 base at J; junction bases unmatched: 2. This CDR3 region has 14 residues. The DNA of the CDR3 is TGTGCCAGCAGGTGGACAGGGGGCACAGATACGCAGTATTTT. Protein sequence: CASRWTGGTDTQYF.

This chain connects TRBV7-2 to TRBJ2-5; possibly TRBD1 for D (6 bases). The V and J ends lost 2 bases and 5 bases respectively, with 12 bases between them. CDR1 is SGHTA and CDR2 is FQGNSA in the germline V gene. The CDR3 runs 14 residues. DNA for the CDR3: TGTGCCAGCAGCTTACAGGGGTTCGGGGAGACCCAGTACTTC. Translation gives CASSLQGFGETQYF.

This clonotype was observed a handful of times. This chain links TRBV7-9 with TRBJ2-7; weak D call: TRBD2 (8 bases). CDR1 is SEHNR and CDR2 is FQNEAQ in the germline V gene (reference sequence). The V gene lost 3 bases and the J gene lost 6 bases, with 24 bases spanning the gap. The CDR3 has 17 residues. The CDR3 spells CASSFPGGDSSKSEQYF. The CDR3 region has the DNA TGTGCCAGCAGCTTTCCGGGGGGGGACAGTTCGAAAAGCGAGCAGTACTTC.

The chain recombines TRBV6-8 with TRBJ2-5; D is undetermined. V lost 6 bases and J 3 bases, leaving 11 bases between the germline ends. The length of the CDR3 is 13 residues. Germline V CDR1 and CDR2: MNHGY, SAAAGT. The CDR3 here is CASRKESEETQYF. For the CDR3, the DNA is TGTGCCAGCAGGAAAGAGTCTGAAGAGACCCAGTACTTC.

The chain carries TRBV12-3 or TRBV12-4 and TRBJ1-3; D not certain. The V gene lost 6 bases and the J gene lost 0 bases, with 12 bases spanning the gap. This CDR3 is built from 15 residues. CDR3 DNA: TGTGCCAGCAGCCTTAGACCATTCTCTGGAAACACCATATATTTT. Its translation: CASSLRPFSGNTIYF.